This TCR beta chain emerged from a study of early T cells in non-severe SARS-CoV-2 infection. Study-wide context: Sequencing of bulk RNA from unsorted whole blood was done, without chain pairing.

Points on this clonotype: Its specificity is unknown.

Whole-study results and caveats: Anti-spike CD8 specificities were favored by VDJdb matching, whose results missed private and CD4 specificities.

Trimming at V came to 9 bases and at J to 1 base, leaving 6 bases not matched to a gene. The CDR3 is made up of 14 amino acids. CDR1 SGHTS and CDR2 YDEGEE come from the germline V gene. Attachment of unique molecular identifiers to individual cDNA molecules was performed. A single record per CDR3 protein comes from TCRdb applying MiXCR to the 5' RACE reads. The top ten hold about 2.5% of the sample, which has about 53,000 distinct CDR3 sequences, 10% to 15% seen once. This chain links TRBV5-8 with TRBJ2-7; TRBD2 matches 11 bases. The sequence derives from an adult who was a healthcare worker with PCR-confirmed SARS-CoV-2 infection or an uninfected control (not recorded which). Sequences were derived from whole blood, sampled at baseline. The CDR3 DNA is TGTGCCAATCGAGGGACTAGCGGATCCTACGAGCAGTACTTC. It codes for CANRGTSGSYEQYF.